This entry lists 26 T cell receptor beta chains sequenced from one sample in a study of patients and donors after allogeneic stem cell transplantation. TCRdb independently ran MiXCR on the RT-PCR reads; one entry per CDR3 protein. Among fewer than 500,000 distinct CDR3 sequences listed, 16% were seen once. Sample: blood, either unsorted or a sorted T cell fraction (not recorded which). The receptors stem from a human donor who was either an allogeneic HSCT recipient or a stem cell or donor lymphocyte infusion donor (not recorded which). It is not recorded whose cells these are; they may come from a transplant donor.

The chain joins TRBV20-1 to TRBJ1-2, with D uncertain. The CDR3 length is 14 residues. The V end was cut by 6 bases, the J end by 5 bases, with 19 bases between. Germline-derived CDR1 and CDR2 are DFQATT and SNEGSKA (reference sequence). CDR3 residues: CSANYQEAGYGYTF. Written as DNA, the CDR3 is TGCAGTGCCAATTATCAAGAGGCGGGGTATGGCTACACCTTC.

The J gene is TRBJ1-5, the V gene TRBV20-1; D remains unclear. Germline CDR1 reads DFQATT; CDR2 reads SNEGSKA (reference sequence). V shed 4 bases and J shed 2 bases, with 15 bases lying between them. This CDR3 contains 15 residues. Here the CDR3 reads CSATPFASGNQPQHF. As DNA, the CDR3 is TGCAGTGCTACCCCCTTCGCTAGTGGCAATCAGCCCCAGCATTTT.

This clonotype showed up many times. The rearrangement links TRBV12-3 or TRBV12-4 to TRBJ1-5; 9 bases fit TRBD1. The trim removed 2 bases at V and 4 bases at J, leaving 3 bases unmatched. This CDR3 contains 15 residues. The CDR3 loop is CASSLTGGGNQPQHF. CDR3 DNA: TGTGCCAGCAGTTTAACAGGGGGCGGGAATCAGCCCCAGCATTTT.

This chain connects TRBV20-1 to TRBJ2-7; no firm D call. The CDR3 extends over 11 amino acids. V lost 6 bases, J lost 3 bases, and 9 bases lay in between. Germline CDR1 and CDR2: DFQATT and SNEGSKA (reference sequence). For the CDR3, the DNA is TGCAGTGCCAAGGGCCTCTACGAGCAGTACTTC. It yields the protein CSAKGLYEQYF.

The V call is TRBV20-1, the J call TRBJ2-1; the D gene is possibly TRBD2 (6 bases). Germline-derived CDR1 and CDR2 are DFQATT and SNEGSKA (reference sequence). The CDR3 consists of 14 residues. The V gene lost 5 bases and the J gene lost 6 bases, with 17 bases spanning the gap. This CDR3 is CSASRDLAINEQFF. The CDR3 nucleotides are TGCAGTGCTTCCCGGGACTTAGCGATCAATGAGCAGTTCTTC.

This clonotype was found a few times. The chain joins TRBV11-2 to TRBJ2-4, with a possible D match to TRBD1 (5 bases). Per germline, CDR1 SGHAT and CDR2 FQNNGV. Trimming shortened V by 6 bases and J by 1 base, and 19 bases separated the two germline ends. The CDR3 extends over 17 amino acids. For the CDR3, the DNA is TGTGCCAGCAGGACCCTTGGTGGGGCCGGGGCCAAAAACATTCAGTACTTC. It is translated as CASRTLGGAGAKNIQYF.

This clonotype was counted a few times. The genes are TRBV7-2 and TRBJ2-1; TRBD1 might be the D (6 bases). V was clipped by 7 bases and J by 10 bases, with 17 bases between them. Germline values: CDR1 SGHTA, CDR2 FQGNSA. There are 13 residues in the CDR3. The CDR3 DNA reads TGTGCCAGCACCCTGAACAGGGATGGGGAGCAGTTCTTC. Its protein product is CASTLNRDGEQFF. The full variable domain, completed using reference TRBV7-2 and TRBJ2-1, is GAGVSQSPSNKVTEKGKDVELRCDPISGHTALYWYRQSLGQGLEFLIYFQGNSAPDKSGLPSDRFSAERTGGSVSTLTIQRTQQEDSAVYLCASTLNRDGEQFFGPGTRLTVL.

This clonotype was counted between two and nine times. The chain couples TRBV2 to TRBJ2-3; unclear D gene. Trimming shortened V by 7 bases and J by 1 base, and 18 bases separated the two germline ends. This CDR3 contains 16 residues. Germline assignment: CDR1 SNHLY and CDR2 FYNNEI. CDR3 sequence reads: CASTQSPLSGTDTQYF. DNA of the CDR3: TGTGCCAGCACCCAATCCCCCCTAAGCGGCACAGATACGCAGTATTTT.

The chain has TRBV7-7 and TRBJ2-1; a weak D match, TRBD2 (5 bases). The CDR3 loop spans 17 amino acids. With 5 bases removed from V and 2 bases from J, the gap between germline ends came to 19 bases. Germline CDR1 and CDR2: SSHAT and FNYEAQ (reference sequence). DNA for the CDR3: TGTGCCAGCAGCCCTTACCTCCGGGATCGTCCCTACAATGAGCAGTTCTTC. It is translated as CASSPYLRDRPYNEQFF.

J is TRBJ1-4 and V is TRBV18, with 8 bases matching TRBD1. V dropped 4 bases and J dropped 6; count of bases not matched to a gene: 7. The V gene's germline CDR1 is KGHSH and CDR2 LQKENI. This CDR3 is built from 15 residues. CDR3 nucleotide sequence: TGTGCCAGCTCACGGACAGGGAGGTTGGATGAAAAACTGTTTTTT. It is translated as CASSRTGRLDEKLFF.

This clonotype was seen only a few times. The CDR3 coding sequence is TGCAGTGCTAGAGAAGGCGGGAGATATAATGAGCAGTTCTTC. It yields the protein CSAREGGRYNEQFF. The chain carries TRBV20-1 and TRBJ2-1; 7 nucleotides align to TRBD2. The CDR3 spans 14 residues. Germline loops: CDR1 DFQATT, CDR2 SNEGSKA (reference sequence). Unmatched junction bases numbered 6, after V lost 0 bases and J lost 7 bases.

This clonotype has ten or more counts. V usage is TRBV11-2 and J usage is TRBJ1-1, with 11 positions matching TRBD1. Germline values: CDR1 SGHAT, CDR2 FQNNGV. With V trimmed by 5 bases and J by 10 bases, 3 bases remained unmatched. CDR3 length: 12 residues. The CDR3 reads CASSTDRGRAFF. The CDR3, as DNA: TGTGCCAGCAGCACGGACAGGGGGCGAGCTTTCTTT.

This clonotype was seen only a few times. The chain has TRBV7-8 and TRBJ2-2; 11 positions agree with TRBD1. The CDR3 consists of 16 residues. From germline, CDR1 is SGHVS and CDR2 FQNEAQ. V lost 6 bases to trimming and J lost 6 bases; unmatched junction nucleotides: 9. The CDR3 DNA is TGTGCCAGCAGACCCGGGACAGGGGGAATTCCCGGGGAGCTGTTTTTT. This encodes CASRPGTGGIPGELFF.

V gene TRBV11-2 combines with J gene TRBJ1-2; D remains ambiguous. CDR1 and CDR2 from the germline V gene are SGHAT and FQNNGV. The CDR3 length is 14 residues. V lost 6 bases and J 4 bases, leaving 15 bases between the germline ends. This chain's CDR3 is CASRKAGRGYGYTF. The CDR3 DNA follows: TGTGCCAGCAGAAAGGCGGGCCGTGGCTATGGCTACACCTTC.

The V call is TRBV12-3 or TRBV12-4, the J call TRBJ2-3; 8 bases map to TRBD1. Unmatched junction bases numbered 5, after V lost 3 bases and J lost 3 bases. This CDR3 is built from 15 residues. The CDR3 protein is CASSFQDRATDTQYF. CDR3 nucleotides: TGTGCCAGCAGTTTCCAGGACAGGGCTACAGATACGCAGTATTTT.

The V and J genes are TRBV7-3 and TRBJ2-7, with D possibly TRBD1 on 6 matching bases. V was pared by 4 bases and J by 5 bases, with 18 bases between. CDR3 length equals 15 residues. CDR1 is SGHTA, CDR2 FQGTGA, per germline. CDR3 sequence (DNA): TGTGCCAGCAGCTCGGCCTCCGGGACATTCCACGAGCAGTACTTC. Translating gives CASSSASGTFHEQYF.

The gene calls are TRBV12-3 or TRBV12-4 and TRBJ2-7, with 8 bases fitting TRBD2. The CDR3 contains 14 residues. V lost 4 bases and J lost 2; bases outside the gene matches: 4. The CDR3 protein is CASSYRGGPYEQYF. DNA of the CDR3: TGTGCCAGCAGTTATCGGGGGGGCCCCTACGAGCAGTACTTC.

This clonotype appeared a few times. The CDR3 nucleotides are TGTGCCAGCAGCCCGGACTCCCGGGGCTCCTACGAGCAGTACTTC. Translation gives CASSPDSRGSYEQYF. The V gene is TRBV7-3, the J gene TRBJ2-7; D may be TRBD2 (5 bases). This CDR3 is 15 amino acids long. CDR1 SGHTA and CDR2 FQGTGA come from the germline V gene. The V gene lost 5 bases and the J gene lost 0 bases, with 14 bases spanning the gap.

This clonotype has more than one count but fewer than ten. The rearrangement uses TRBV2 and TRBJ2-7; D perhaps matches TRBD1 (6 bases). CDR3 size: 13 residues. Trimming stripped 5 bases from V and 7 bases from J, with 15 bases between. The germline gives CDR1 SNHLY, CDR2 FYNNEI. CDR3 nucleotide sequence: TGTGCCAGCAGTTTCATCAGGGGTCGGGAGCAGTACTTC. It is translated as CASSFIRGREQYF.

The table lists this clonotype with many counts. The V call is TRBV6-1, the J call TRBJ2-3, with D perhaps matching TRBD1 (5 bases). Germline V gene sequence: CDR1 MNHNS, CDR2 SASEGT. The length of the CDR3 is 14 residues. The V gene lost 5 bases and the J gene lost 5 bases, with 14 bases spanning the gap. The CDR3 reads CASSLLQGRDTQYF. The CDR3, as DNA: TGTGCCAGCAGTCTGCTCCAGGGTAGAGATACGCAGTATTTT.

This sequence joins TRBV2 and TRBJ2-7, with TRBD1 as a possible D gene (5 bases). This CDR3 contains 13 residues. The germline V and J ends were trimmed by 8 bases and 3 bases, with 14 bases remaining between them. Germline-derived CDR1 and CDR2 are SNHLY and FYNNEI. The CDR3 nucleotides are TGTGCCAGCCTACCCGAACAGGTCTACGAGCAGTACTTC. Residues: CASLPEQVYEQYF.

The V gene is TRBV5-1, the J gene TRBJ1-4; D unresolved. This CDR3 comprises 15 residues. V lost 0 bases to trimming and J lost 4 bases, with 10 bases between them. The V gene's germline CDR1 is SGHRS and CDR2 YFSETQ. The CDR3 spells CASSLAGEHNEKLFF. For the CDR3, the DNA is TGCGCCAGCAGCTTGGCCGGAGAACATAATGAAAAACTGTTTTTT.

This clonotype was picked up a small number of times. This chain joins TRBV20-1 and TRBJ2-7, with D maybe TRBD1 (6 bases). Germline V gives CDR1 DFQATT, CDR2 SNEGSKA (reference sequence). Trimming removed 6 bases from V and 3 bases from J, with 15 bases in between. The CDR3 is 13 residues long. In DNA, the CDR3 is TGCAGTGCCCGCAGGGGATCATACTACGAGCAGTACTTC. As protein: CSARRGSYYEQYF.

There are many counts of this clonotype. This rearrangement joins TRBV12-3 or TRBV12-4 to TRBJ1-5; possibly TRBD1 for D (5 bases). This CDR3 comprises 12 residues. V lost 6 bases and J 4 bases, leaving 7 bases between the germline ends. The CDR3 coding sequence is TGTGCCAGCAGGCAGGGAAATCAGCCCCAGCATTTT. Translation: CASRQGNQPQHF.

The chain recombines TRBV7-9 with TRBJ2-6, with D possibly matching TRBD2 (6 bases). V lost 4 bases, J lost 0 bases, and 7 bases lay in between. The CDR3 is 15 residues long. The germline V gene has CDR1 SEHNR and CDR2 FQNEAQ (reference sequence). The CDR3 DNA follows: TGTGCCAGCAGCTGGAGGGTCTCTGGGGCCAACGTCCTGACTTTC. Protein: CASSWRVSGANVLTF.

This chain links TRBV11-3 with TRBJ2-7; tentatively, D is TRBD1 (6 bases). The V gene lost 3 bases and the J gene lost 5 bases, with 14 bases spanning the gap. The CDR3 has 14 amino acids. Germline V gene data show CDR1 as SGHNT and CDR2 as YENEEA. CDR3 in amino acids: CASSLGRGSNEQYF. In DNA, the CDR3 is TGTGCCAGCAGCTTGGGCAGGGGAAGCAACGAGCAGTACTTC. Combining the CDR3 with reference TRBV11-3 and TRBJ2-7 gives the whole variable domain EAGVVQSPRYKIIEKKQPVAFWCNPISGHNTLYWYLQNLGQGPELLIRYENEEAVDDSQLPKDRFSAERLKGVDSTLKIQPAELGDSAVYLCASSLGRGSNEQYFGPGTRLTVT.